This T cell receptor (beta chain) was recorded in a study of blood T cells in healthy people across ages. Primers used in a second PCR of about 7 to 12 cycles were a sample-barcoded 5' primer and a J-beta primer mix. TCRdb analysed the 5' RACE reads with MiXCR anew, one entry per CDR3 protein. The sample holds some 860,000 distinct CDR3 sequences, about 61% seen once. From germline, CDR1 is MNHNS and CDR2 SASEGT. J was trimmed by 2 bases and V by 5 bases; bases with no gene match: 6. CDR3 length: 14 amino acids. This clonotype is a singleton in its sample. The receptor comes from a man in his forties in good health. V gene TRBV6-1 combines with J gene TRBJ2-7; TRBD2 aligns across 7 bases. The sequenced sample consisted of blood. CDR3 amino acids: CASSTAGATYEQYF. The DNA of the CDR3 is TGTGCCAGCAGTACCGCGGGAGCAACCTACGAGCAGTACTTC.